The 22 T cell receptor beta chains given below trace back to one sample, sequenced in a study of vaccination effects on CD4 cells after COVID-19. Before sequencing, viral peptide pools were used by the ViraFEST assay to expand antigen-specific CD4+ T cells. Following culture for around 10 days, CD4+ T cells were isolated. For these TCRs, the target antigens are not known. Clones were read by immunoSEQ multiplex PCR, and TCRdb kept only the in-frame ones, dropping some. Of approximately 54,000 clones listed, 80% to 85% were seen once; the top ten hold 2.4%. The sequencing here drew on CD4+ T cells from PBMCs cultured with HCoV-229E spike peptides, taken before COVID-19 vaccination. These receptors were taken from a human donor who received a COVID-19 vaccine.

This sequence joins TRBV5-1 and TRBJ2-3; weak D call: TRBD2 (6 bases). Trimming shortened V by 3 bases and J by 0 bases, and 17 bases separated the two germline ends. The CDR3 runs 17 residues. CDR1 and CDR2 (germline): SGHRS, YFSETQ. CDR3 coding DNA: TGCGCCAGCAGCTCTTCCGGGAGTGCTTCTAGCACAGATACGCAGTATTTT. Protein: CASSSSGSASSTDTQYF.

This chain joins TRBV16 and TRBJ1-1; TRBD1 matches 10 bases. V shed 4 bases, J shed 11 bases, and the junction held 4 bases outside the gene matches. The CDR3 length is 12 residues. Germline V gives CDR1 KGHSY, CDR2 FQNENV. CDR3 sequence: CASSLRGQGAFF. DNA for the CDR3: TGTGCCAGCAGCCTGAGGGGACAGGGGGCTTTCTTT.

V is TRBV25-1 and J is TRBJ2-1; tentative D call: TRBD2 (5 bases). There are 14 residues in the CDR3. CDR1 and CDR2 from the germline V gene are MGHDK and SYGVNS. Between the trimmed V and J ends, which lost 4 bases and 4 bases, there was a span of 11 bases. The CDR3 DNA follows: TGTGCCAGCAGTGGAGGGCCGGAGTACAATGAGCAGTTCTTC. Encoded protein: CASSGGPEYNEQFF. Variable domain in full (rest from reference TRBV25-1 and TRBJ2-1): EADIYQTPRYLVIGTGKKITLECSQTMGHDKMYWYQQDPGMELHLIHYSYGVNSTEKGDLSSESTVSRIRTEHFPLTLESARPSHTSQYLCASSGGPEYNEQFFGPGTRLTVL.

The rearrangement links TRBV9 to TRBJ2-1; the D gene is possibly TRBD1 (6 bases). This CDR3 has 16 residues. V lost 3 bases, J lost 10 bases, and 23 bases lay in between. Germline CDR1 SGDLS, CDR2 YYNGEE. CDR3 in amino acids: CASSARQVSGKGEQFF. The CDR3 DNA sequence: TGTGCCAGCAGCGCTAGACAGGTCAGCGGAAAGGGAGAGCAGTTCTTC.

This clone was picked up a small number of times. The chain uses TRBV12-5 and TRBJ2-3; a possible D gene is TRBD1 (6 bases). Trimming shortened V by 0 bases and J by 4 bases, and 23 bases separated the two germline ends. CDR3 length: 19 residues. Germline V gene data show CDR1 as LGHNT and CDR2 as FRNRAP. CDR3 amino acids: CASGLVKDGQGPVADTQYF. CDR3 DNA sequence: TGTGCTAGTGGTTTGGTAAAAGACGGGCAGGGGCCGGTTGCAGATACGCAGTATTTT.

This clone was seen more than once but under ten times. An end of the junction differs from the germline gene, which may be a read error. The V and J genes are TRBV18 and TRBJ1-5; D possibly corresponds to TRBD1 (6 bases). CDR3 length: 14 residues. CDR1 is KGHSH and CDR2 is LQKENI in the germline V gene. The CDR3 DNA sequence: TGTGCCAGCTCACCGACAGGTAGCTATCAGCCCCAGCATTTT. Amino acids: CASSPTGSYQPQHF.

J is TRBJ2-7 and V is TRBV28; tentative D call: TRBD1 (6 bases). CDR3 size: 14 residues. The V gene's germline CDR1 is MDHEN and CDR2 SYDVKM. V was trimmed by 6 bases and J by 3 bases, leaving 15 bases between them. The CDR3 reads CASRQQGSFYEQYV. CDR3 DNA: TGTGCCAGCAGGCAGCAGGGGTCCTTCTACGAGCAGTACGTC.

The V and J genes are TRBV9 and TRBJ2-6, with 7 bases aligning to TRBD1. The CDR3 loop spans 16 amino acids. After removal of 7 bases from V and 1 base from J, the junction contained 8 bases not matched to a gene. In germline, CDR1 is SGDLS, CDR2 YYNGEE. The CDR3, as DNA: TGTGCCAGCGACAGGGTATCGGCGTCTGGGGCCAACGTCCTGACTTTC. As protein: CASDRVSASGANVLTF.

Here the CDR3 reads CASRPRDSNQPQHF. The CDR3, as DNA: TGTGCCAGCAGGCCAAGGGACAGCAATCAGCCCCAGCATTTT. The chain recombines TRBV6-4 with TRBJ1-5; TRBD1 might be the D (5 bases). The germline CDR1 and CDR2 sequences are MRHNA and SNTAGT. The CDR3 has 14 amino acids. Trimming shortened V by 6 bases and J by 1 base, and 10 bases separated the two germline ends.

V and J are TRBV6-5 and TRBJ2-1; D is unresolved. There are 15 residues in the CDR3. The germline V gene has CDR1 MNHEY and CDR2 SVGAGI. The germline V and J ends were trimmed by 6 bases and 0 bases, with 12 bases remaining between them. This CDR3 is CASRRPFSSYNEQFF. CDR3 DNA sequence: TGTGCCAGCAGGAGACCCTTTAGCTCCTACAATGAGCAGTTCTTC.

The chain couples TRBV29-1 to TRBJ1-1; D remains unclear. CDR3 length equals 11 residues. Deletions cut 7 bases from V and 8 bases from J, with 14 bases between. Germline values: CDR1 SQVTM, CDR2 ANQGSEA. CDR3: CSANWGGEAFF. CDR3 nucleotide sequence: TGCAGCGCCAATTGGGGAGGGGAAGCTTTCTTT.

The rearrangement links TRBV7-2 to TRBJ2-3, with 14 bases lining up with TRBD2. This CDR3 comprises 17 residues. V lost 5 bases, J lost 5 bases, and 9 bases stayed unmatched. Germline values: CDR1 SGHTA, CDR2 FQGNSA. The CDR3 is CASSTRLAGGLVDTQYF. DNA for the CDR3: TGTGCCAGCAGCACCCGACTAGCGGGGGGGCTCGTAGATACGCAGTATTTT.

This clone came up a few times. As DNA, the CDR3 is TGCGCCAGCAGGGACTCAACGGGGGAGCAGTACGTC. As protein: CASRDSTGEQYV. V gene TRBV5-1 combines with J gene TRBJ2-7; D perhaps matches TRBD2 (5 bases). Germline loops: CDR1 SGHRS, CDR2 YFSETQ. The CDR3 runs to 12 residues. V was shortened by 5 bases and J by 7 bases, with 13 bases between the two germline ends.

V usage is TRBV12-5 and J usage is TRBJ2-3; D not resolved. The CDR3 is made up of 11 amino acids. The V end was cut by 5 bases, the J end by 1 base, with 1 base between. The germline gives CDR1 LGHNT, CDR2 FRNRAP. The CDR3 DNA follows: TGTGCTAGTGGTCGCACAGATACGCAGTATTTT. Its translation: CASGRTDTQYF. The variable domain in full, completed from reference TRBV12-5 and TRBJ2-3, reads DARVTQTPRHKVTEMGQEVTMRCQPILGHNTVFWYRQTMMQGLELLAYFRNRAPLDDSGMPKDRFSAEMPDATLATLKIQPSEPRDSAVYFCASGRTDTQYFGPGTRLTVL.

This chain joins TRBV2 and TRBJ2-3; 11 positions agree with TRBD2. The germline CDR1 and CDR2 sequences are SNHLY and FYNNEI. Trimming took 2 bases from V and 3 from J; bases not matched to a gene: 1. The CDR3 covers 15 residues. DNA of the CDR3: TGTGCCAGCAGTGAACTAGCGGGGGGAACAGATACGCAGTATTTT. Translating gives CASSELAGGTDTQYF. The whole variable domain, filled in from reference TRBV2 and TRBJ2-3, reads EPEVTQTPSHQVTQMGQEVILRCVPISNHLYFYWYRQILGQKVEFLVSFYNNEISEKSEIFDDQFSVERPDGSNFTLKIRSTKLEDSAMYFCASSELAGGTDTQYFGPGTRLTVL.

The genes are TRBV5-1 and TRBJ1-1; weak D call: TRBD1 (5 bases). The ends were cut back, 4 bases at V and 6 bases at J, with 13 bases in the middle. Germline CDR1 is SGHRS and CDR2 is YFSETQ. This CDR3 has 13 residues. For the CDR3, the DNA is TGCGCCAGCAGCGAGGGACTCTTCGCTGAAGCTTTCTTT. The encoded protein is CASSEGLFAEAFF.

The J gene is TRBJ2-7, the V gene TRBV7-3; 7 positions agree with TRBD1. Trimming at V came to 3 bases and at J to 7 bases, leaving 15 bases not matched to a gene. This CDR3 contains 16 residues. Germline V gene data show CDR1 as SGHTA and CDR2 as FQGTGA. The CDR3 DNA sequence: TGTGCCAGCAGCTTGATGACAGGGACCTGGGCGAAAGAGCAGTACGTC. The encoded protein is CASSLMTGTWAKEQYV.

The chain recombines TRBV19 with TRBJ2-5, with 13 bases matching TRBD2. J was trimmed by 4 bases and V by 5 bases; bases with no gene match: 10. Germline V gene data show CDR1 as LNHDA and CDR2 as SQIVND (reference sequence). The CDR3 has 17 residues. DNA of the CDR3: TGTGCCAGTAGTGTCGGGACTAGCGGGATTCAGGGAGAGACCCAGTACTTC. This sequence encodes CASSVGTSGIQGETQYF.

The rearrangement joins TRBV7-8 to TRBJ2-4; D is unresolved. The CDR3 length is 15 residues. Germline V CDR1 and CDR2: SGHVS, FQNEAQ. Trimming pared 1 base from V and 8 bases from J, leaving 15 bases between. The CDR3 is CASSLDGARLDIQYF. The CDR3 DNA is TGTGCCAGCAGCTTAGATGGCGCGCGGCTGGACATTCAGTACTTC. The whole variable domain, filled in from reference TRBV7-8 and TRBJ2-4, reads GAGVSQSPRYKVAKRGQDVALRCDPISGHVSLFWYQQALGQGPEFLTYFQNEAQLDKSGLPSDRFFAERPEGSVSTLKIQRTQQEDSAVYLCASSLDGARLDIQYFGAGTRLSVL.

This clone appeared a few times. The chain links TRBV5-1 to TRBJ1-2; 9 bases align to TRBD1. CDR3 length equals 14 residues. J was trimmed by 8 bases and V by 4 bases; bases with no gene match: 9. From germline, CDR1 is SGHRS and CDR2 YFSETQ. The CDR3 sequence: CASSPGQGADGYTF. CDR3 coding DNA: TGCGCCAGCAGCCCGGGACAGGGAGCAGACGGCTACACCTTC.

J is TRBJ2-7 and V is TRBV18, with D hard to call. V was pared by 4 bases and J by 3 bases, with 10 bases between. The CDR3 covers 13 residues. Germline CDR1 and CDR2: KGHSH and LQKENI. The DNA for the CDR3 is TGTGCCAGCTCACTTGTCAATCTCTACGAGCAGTACGTC. Protein product: CASSLVNLYEQYV.

V is TRBV5-1 and J is TRBJ1-4; D uncertain. Germline V lookup: CDR1 SGHRS, CDR2 YFSETQ. V lost 0 bases and J 7 bases, leaving 10 bases between the germline ends. The CDR3 consists of 14 residues. The CDR3 spells CASSLGHFGEKLFF. The CDR3 DNA sequence: TGCGCCAGCAGCTTGGGACACTTCGGTGAAAAACTGTTTTTT.